The 25 T cell receptor beta chains below all came from one sample that was sequenced in a study of T cells in Graves' hyperthyroidism and ophthalmopathy. RNA transcripts yielded amplified TCR beta CDR3 regions. Initially, a first-round RT-PCR of the TCR CDR3 employed the HTBI primer set. TCRdb analysed the multiplex PCR reads with MiXCR anew, one entry per CDR3 protein. The repertoire includes some 350,000 distinct CDR3 sequences, more than 15% of them detected once, and around a quarter sits in the top ten. Material: blood. These receptor sequences come from a woman between 18 and 30 years old with Graves' hyperthyroidism that later progressed to Graves' ophthalmopathy.

This rearrangement joins TRBV15 to TRBJ2-7; possibly TRBD1 for D (5 bases). The germline CDR1 and CDR2 sequences are LNHNV and YYDKDF (reference sequence). Trimming pared 0 bases from V and 6 bases from J, leaving 9 bases between. The CDR3 has 13 amino acids. CDR3 bases: TGTGCCACCAGCAGAGAACCAGGGTTCGAGCAGTACTTC. The encoded protein is CATSREPGFEQYF.

About this clonotype itself: A much larger clone sits a single nucleotide away, making a read error possible. The rearrangement uses TRBV6-5 and TRBJ2-5; D may be TRBD2 (6 bases). The CDR3 is made up of 15 amino acids. Germline V gene lookup returns CDR1 MNHEY and CDR2 SVGAGI. The V and J ends lost 7 bases and 5 bases respectively, with 20 bases between them. This CDR3 is CASNDGDSPMETQYF. The CDR3 nucleotides read TGTGCCAGCAACGATGGGGACTCGCCTATGGAGACCCAGTACTTC.

This clonotype has only a few counts. The chain combines TRBV27 with TRBJ2-1; 8 bases align to TRBD1. There are 18 residues in the CDR3. The germline CDR1 and CDR2 sequences are MNHEY and SMNVEV (reference sequence). With V trimmed by 10 bases and J by 8 bases, 25 bases remained unmatched. The CDR3 DNA sequence: TGTGCCACCTCCACAGGGGGGAGACAGCTAAGTCTACATGATGAGCAGTTCTTC. Its protein is CATSTGGRQLSLHDEQFF.

This clonotype was observed at least ten times. The J gene is TRBJ2-3, the V gene TRBV2; 15 bases are a match to TRBD2. Germline V gene data show CDR1 as SNHLY and CDR2 as FYNNEI. This CDR3 has 16 residues. After removal of 5 bases from V and 5 bases from J, the junction contained 5 bases not matched to a gene. CDR3 DNA sequence: TGTGCCAGCAGTCTCGGACTAGCGGGAGGGGAAGATACGCAGTATTTT. Its protein is CASSLGLAGGEDTQYF.

In its sample, this clonotype was seen a few times. The chain is built from TRBV13 and TRBJ2-7, with 7 bases matching TRBD1. V was pared by 0 bases and J by 3 bases, with 11 bases of the junction left unmatched. Germline V gene sequence: CDR1 PRHDT, CDR2 FYEKMQ (reference sequence). This CDR3 region has 17 residues. The CDR3 spells CASSLGQQGTDLYEQYF. CDR3 bases: TGTGCCAGCAGCTTAGGACAACAGGGGACGGACCTCTACGAGCAGTACTTC.

At least ten counts were recorded for this clonotype. J is TRBJ1-1 and V is TRBV27; D gene uncertain. Germline V gene lookup returns CDR1 MNHEY and CDR2 SMNVEV (reference sequence). Trimming stripped 0 bases from V and 0 bases from J, with 11 bases between. The CDR3 has 16 amino acids. The CDR3 DNA reads TGTGCCAGCAGTTTATCAGGCAGCACTGTGAACACTGAAGCTTTCTTT. Its protein product is CASSLSGSTVNTEAFF.

This clonotype appeared a few times. The rearrangement uses TRBV28 and TRBJ1-5; 7 positions match TRBD1. V lost 1 base to trimming and J lost 6 bases; unmatched junction nucleotides: 6. The CDR3 extends over 15 amino acids. The germline CDR1 and CDR2 sequences are MDHEN and SYDVKM. CDR3 DNA sequence: TGTGCCAGCAGTTTATTGGCAGGGGGTACTCAGCCCCAGCATTTT. Its translation: CASSLLAGGTQPQHF.

The rearrangement links TRBV2 to TRBJ2-1; TRBD2 aligns across 11 bases. J gave up 4 bases and V 6 bases, and 5 bases lay outside the gene matches. The CDR3 totals 15 residues. Germline values: CDR1 SNHLY, CDR2 FYNNEI. CDR3 region: CASRRLAGIYNEQFF. The CDR3 region has the DNA TGTGCCAGCAGAAGACTAGCGGGGATATACAATGAGCAGTTCTTC. Supplemented by reference TRBV2 and TRBJ2-1, the full variable domain reads EPEVTQTPSHQVTQMGQEVILRCVPISNHLYFYWYRQILGQKVEFLVSFYNNEISEKSEIFDDQFSVERPDGSNFTLKIRSTKLEDSAMYFCASRRLAGIYNEQFFGPGTRLTVL.

This clonotype was seen repeatedly, ten times or more. The genes are TRBV5-5 and TRBJ2-1, with D maybe TRBD1 (6 bases). V was trimmed by 3 bases and J by 5 bases, leaving 21 bases between them. Germline CDR1 is SGHKS and CDR2 is YYEKEE (reference sequence). The CDR3 has 17 amino acids. In DNA form, the CDR3 reads TGTGCCAGCAGCTCTCCACATCGTGACAGGTCTAACAATGAGCAGTTCTTC. Amino acid sequence: CASSSPHRDRSNNEQFF.

This clonotype was seen many times. The chain's CDR3 is CASRSRLQETQYF. The CDR3 bases are TGTGCCAGCAGAAGCAGATTGCAAGAGACCCAGTACTTC. The genes are TRBV27 and TRBJ2-5; D remains unclear. The CDR3 has 13 residues. CDR1 MNHEY and CDR2 SMNVEV come from the germline V gene (reference sequence). V lost 6 bases, J lost 2 bases, and 10 bases lay in between.

This clonotype appeared many times. V gene TRBV7-9 combines with J gene TRBJ2-3; D is unclear. Germline V CDR1 and CDR2: SEHNR, FQNEAQ (reference sequence). This CDR3 region has 16 residues. V dropped 5 bases and J dropped 2 bases, with 17 bases sitting between them. The DNA for the CDR3 is TGTGCCAGCAGCCAGACCGAGAAATTGTCCACAGATACGCAGTATTTT. As protein: CASSQTEKLSTDTQYF.

Remarks on this clonotype: A junction boundary mismatches the germline segment, possibly from a read error. CDR3 sequence reads: CASSDGGRNTGAFF. The CDR3 DNA reads TGTGCCAGCAGTGATGGGGGCAGGAACACTGGAGCTTTCTTT. The rearrangement links TRBV27 to TRBJ1-1, with a possible D match to TRBD1 (6 bases). The CDR3 runs to 14 residues. The V gene's germline CDR1 is MNHEY and CDR2 SMNVEV (reference sequence).

This clonotype came up many times. The chain uses TRBV30 and TRBJ1-3; D perhaps matches TRBD1 (5 bases). The germline V and J ends were trimmed by 5 bases and 4 bases, with 9 bases remaining between them. CDR1 is GTSNPN and CDR2 is SVGIG in the germline V gene (reference sequence). This CDR3 has 12 residues. The CDR3 loop reads CAWAGSGNTIYF. Written as DNA, the CDR3 is TGTGCCTGGGCAGGGAGCGGAAACACCATATATTTT. The variable domain in full, with the rest retrieved from reference TRBV30 and TRBJ1-3, is SQTIHQWPATLVQPVGSPLSLECTVEGTSNPNLYWYRQAAGRGLQLLFYSVGIGQISSEVPQNLSASRPQDRQFILSSKKLLLSDSGFYLCAWAGSGNTIYFGEGSWLTVV.

This clonotype was seen a few times. The J gene is TRBJ2-5, the V gene TRBV5-1; 10 bases map to TRBD2. The ends lost 1 base at V and 1 base at J; junction bases unmatched: 4. This CDR3 is built from 16 residues. Germline-derived CDR1 and CDR2 are SGHRS and YFSETQ. In DNA form, the CDR3 reads TGCGCCAGCAGCTTGCTAGCGGGAGCCTTCCAAGAGACCCAGTACTTC. Its translation is CASSLLAGAFQETQYF.

This clonotype was detected many times. The rearrangement joins TRBV20-1 to TRBJ2-7, with 7 bases identical to TRBD2. Germline V gene sequence: CDR1 DFQATT, CDR2 SNEGSKA (reference sequence). This CDR3 contains 14 residues. The J segment lost 4 bases and the V segment lost 1 base, leaving 7 bases of the junction unmatched. CDR3 sequence reads: CSARGRETGYEQYF. As DNA, the CDR3 is TGCAGTGCTAGAGGGCGGGAGACTGGTTACGAGCAGTACTTC.

The CDR3 nucleotides are TGTGCCAGCAGTCGTCTCCAGGGGTTCGAGCCCCAGCATTTT. Protein: CASSRLQGFEPQHF. The chain links TRBV6-1 to TRBJ1-5; D may be TRBD1 (6 bases). Between the trimmed V and J ends, which lost 5 bases and 8 bases, there was a span of 16 bases. In germline, CDR1 is MNHNS, CDR2 SASEGT. The CDR3 length is 14 residues.

Many counts were recorded for this clonotype. The chain carries TRBV28 and TRBJ1-5; D unresolved. The germline CDR1 and CDR2 sequences are MDHEN and SYDVKM. V lost 2 bases and J 0 bases, leaving 11 bases between the germline ends. CDR3 length: 16 amino acids. The CDR3 sequence: CASSLPEWYSNQPQHF. For the CDR3, the DNA is TGTGCCAGCAGTTTACCCGAATGGTATAGCAATCAGCCCCAGCATTTT.

The genes are TRBV28 and TRBJ1-6; TRBD1 matches at 8 bases. J was trimmed by 8 bases and V by 4 bases; bases with no gene match: 10. The germline gives CDR1 MDHEN, CDR2 SYDVKM. This CDR3 is 16 amino acids long. Written as DNA, the CDR3 is TGTGCCAGCAGTTCACCCGGGACAGGCAAACATTCACCCCTCCACTTT. It yields the protein CASSSPGTGKHSPLHF.

Many counts were recorded for this clonotype. This sequence joins TRBV7-2 and TRBJ2-1; no clear D. The CDR3 spans 15 residues. The germline gives CDR1 SGHTA, CDR2 FQGNSA. V lost 2 bases to trimming and J lost 5 bases, with 13 bases between them. This chain's CDR3 is CASSLNYRSHNEQFF. In DNA, the CDR3 is TGTGCCAGCAGCTTAAATTATCGGTCGCACAATGAGCAGTTCTTC.

This clonotype was counted ten times or more. The chain links TRBV20-1 to TRBJ2-7; 10 bases map to TRBD2. Trimming removed 3 bases from V and 0 bases from J; junction bases left unmatched: 5. The CDR3 covers 15 residues. Germline loops: CDR1 DFQATT, CDR2 SNEGSKA (reference sequence). This CDR3 reads CSASDSGRSSYEQYF. The CDR3 region has the DNA TGCAGTGCTAGCGATAGCGGGAGGAGCTCCTACGAGCAGTACTTC.

Only a few counts were recorded for this clonotype. V usage is TRBV30 and J usage is TRBJ1-5, with D maybe TRBD1 (6 bases). Trimming cost V 4 bases and J 4 bases, with 11 bases left between them. The CDR3 has 13 residues. Germline V lookup: CDR1 GTSNPN, CDR2 SVGIG (reference sequence). The DNA of the CDR3 is TGTGCCTGGACGGACAGTCTTAATCAGCCCCAGCATTTT. It yields the protein CAWTDSLNQPQHF. Based on the CDR3 plus reference TRBV30 and TRBJ1-5, the full variable domain is SQTIHQWPATLVQPVGSPLSLECTVEGTSNPNLYWYRQAAGRGLQLLFYSVGIGQISSEVPQNLSASRPQDRQFILSSKKLLLSDSGFYLCAWTDSLNQPQHFGDGTRLSIL.

This clonotype has more than one count but fewer than ten. The rearrangement links TRBV2 to TRBJ2-1; weak D call: TRBD1 (5 bases). CDR1 and CDR2 from the germline V gene are SNHLY and FYNNEI. The CDR3 contains 14 residues. With 7 bases removed from V and 7 bases from J, the gap between germline ends came to 17 bases. As DNA, the CDR3 is TGTGCCAGCACCGTTGACGGAAACAGGAATGAGCAGTTCTTC. It encodes CASTVDGNRNEQFF.

In this sample, this clonotype turned up many times. This chain connects TRBV27 to TRBJ2-1; 14 nucleotides match TRBD2. Germline CDR1 reads MNHEY; CDR2 reads SMNVEV (reference sequence). With 4 bases clipped from V and 10 bases from J, the junction kept 6 bases outside the gene matches. The CDR3 is 15 residues long. The CDR3 sequence is CASSSGTSGRGEQFF. The CDR3 DNA follows: TGTGCCAGCAGTTCCGGGACTAGCGGGAGAGGGGAGCAGTTCTTC.

This clonotype was observed at least ten times. The chain combines TRBV3-1 with TRBJ2-1, with D perhaps TRBD2 (6 bases). CDR3 size: 13 residues. Trimming left V 0 bases short and J 9 bases short, with 9 bases between. In germline, CDR1 is LGHDT, CDR2 YNNKEL (reference sequence). The CDR3 is CASSQESGVEQFF. CDR3 sequence (DNA): TGTGCCAGCAGCCAAGAGTCGGGGGTTGAGCAGTTCTTC.

This chain connects TRBV11-2 to TRBJ2-7; a weak D match, TRBD2 (6 bases). Germline CDR1 SGHAT, CDR2 FQNNGV. Trimming left V 0 bases short and J 0 bases short, with 12 bases between. The CDR3 spans 16 residues. The CDR3 DNA reads TGTGCCAGCAGCTTAGATAGGAGTAGCGGCTCCTACGAGCAGTACTTC. Its protein is CASSLDRSSGSYEQYF. Variable domain in full (rest from reference TRBV11-2 and TRBJ2-7): EAGVAQSPRYKIIEKRQSVAFWCNPISGHATLYWYQQILGQGPKLLIQFQNNGVVDDSQLPKDRFSAERLKGVDSTLKIQPAKLEDSAVYLCASSLDRSSGSYEQYFGPGTRLTVT.